In its sample, the clone carrying this T cell receptor beta chain was seen a few times. The antigen is undetermined. The record originates from a study of identical twins. Healthy Caucasians provided all donations. TCRdb analysed the 5' RACE reads with MiXCR anew, one entry per CDR3 protein. This sample has about 240,000 distinct CDR3 sequences, with 8% to 11% found just once. From germline, CDR1 is LGHNA and CDR2 YNFKEQ. CDR3 length equals 16 residues. V was clipped by 1 base and J by 4 bases, with 13 bases between them. Whole-study findings and limits: The models systematically underestimated how much out-of-frame TCR alpha was shared in monozygotic twins. Within twin pairs, the out-of-frame alpha sequences they shared showed excess low generation probability. Fewer insertions marked abundant cord blood beta clonotypes; young adult naive trended weakly, memory not at all.

The V call is TRBV4-2, the J call TRBJ1-4, with a possible D match to TRBD1 (5 bases). This TCR came from a man in his forties or fifties in good health. The sequenced material came from memory T cells sorted from blood. The CDR3 bases are TGTGCCAGCAGCCAAGTTGTGGGGCGGAGTAATGAAAAACTGTTTTTT. This encodes CASSQVVGRSNEKLFF.